This TCR beta chain stems from a study of blood T cell repertoires in COVID-19. Looking at the study overall: Some COVID-19 samples were acute and others convalescent; all came from the United States, Italy and Spain. PBMCs, B-cell-depleted T cells, or T cells provided the cDNA or gDNA that made up the material.

Clones were read by immunoSEQ multiplex PCR, and TCRdb kept only the in-frame ones, dropping some. The sample includes some 250,000 clones, about four fifths seen only once; the top ten take about 3.2%. The CDR3 covers 15 residues. The V gene's germline CDR1 is LGHDT and CDR2 YNNKEL (reference sequence). Deletions cut 4 bases from V and 5 bases from J, with 17 bases between. Sequenced material: peripheral blood. The sequence was collected from a woman younger than 35 with acute or convalescent COVID-19. The rearrangement links TRBV3-1 (or the pseudogene TRBV3-2) to TRBJ1-2; D might be TRBD1 (5 bases). The chain's CDR3 is CASSLNGPGEYGYTF. The CDR3 DNA follows: TGTGCCAGCAGCCTCAACGGGCCGGGGGAATATGGCTACACCTTC.